Sequencing of this T cell receptor (beta chain) was carried out in a study of blood T cell repertoires in COVID-19. Study in general: The United States, Italy and Spain supplied acute and convalescent COVID-19 samples.

How the authors handled the data: Estimates of nucleated cell counts were drawn from the amplification of reference gene primers. Sequencing was performed with immunoSEQ multiplex PCR; in TCRdb, only in-frame clones are kept and a portion is missing. V and J calls and clone size are as listed in that table; D and trimming were resolved from the DNA. This sample has 200,000 to 300,000 clones, with 65% to 90% found just once. The cohort comprised adults aged roughly 18 to 95 years residing in 20 to 30 US areas. Cohort assignment relied on participant-reported clinical history. Sequenced: PBMCs or T cells enriched from blood (not recorded which). The TCR was taken from a woman aged 50 to 60 with acute COVID-19.

The CDR3 sequence is CASSLDPGNTEAFF. Written as DNA, the CDR3 is TGTGCCAGCAGCTTAGATCCAGGGAACACTGAAGCTTTCTTT. J is TRBJ1-1 and V is TRBV7-6; D remains unclear. Trimming left V 1 base short and J 1 base short, with 7 bases between. CDR3 length equals 14 residues. Germline V CDR1 and CDR2: SGHVS, FNYEAQ. Complete variable domain (other parts from reference TRBV7-6 and TRBJ1-1): GAGVSQSPRYKVTKRGQDVALRCDPISGHVSLYWYRQALGQGPEFLTYFNYEAQQDKSGLPNDRFSAERPEGSISTLTIQRTEQRDSAMYRCASSLDPGNTEAFFGQGTRLTVV.